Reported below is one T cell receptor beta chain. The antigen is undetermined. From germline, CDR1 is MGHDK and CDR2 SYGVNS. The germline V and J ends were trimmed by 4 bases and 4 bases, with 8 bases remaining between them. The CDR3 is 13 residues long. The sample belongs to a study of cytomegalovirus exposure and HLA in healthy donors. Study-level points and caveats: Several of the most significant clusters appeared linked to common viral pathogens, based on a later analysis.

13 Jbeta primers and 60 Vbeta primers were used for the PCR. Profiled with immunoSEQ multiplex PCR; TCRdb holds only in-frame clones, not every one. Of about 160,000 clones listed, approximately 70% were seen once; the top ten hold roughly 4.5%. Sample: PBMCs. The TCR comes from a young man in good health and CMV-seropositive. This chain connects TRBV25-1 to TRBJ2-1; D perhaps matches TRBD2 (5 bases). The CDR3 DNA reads TGTGCCAGCAGTGGAGCGGCTTACAATGAGCAGTTCTTC. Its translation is CASSGAAYNEQFF.